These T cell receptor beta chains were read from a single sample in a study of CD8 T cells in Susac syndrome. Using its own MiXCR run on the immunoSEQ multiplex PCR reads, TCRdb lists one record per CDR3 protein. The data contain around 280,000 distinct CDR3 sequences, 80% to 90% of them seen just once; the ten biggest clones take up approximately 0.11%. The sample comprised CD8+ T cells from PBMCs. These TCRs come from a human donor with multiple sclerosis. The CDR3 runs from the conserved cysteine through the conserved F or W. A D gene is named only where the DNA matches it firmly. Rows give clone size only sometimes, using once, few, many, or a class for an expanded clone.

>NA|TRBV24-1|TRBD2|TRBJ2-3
CATSEGTSGKNTDTQYF
TGTGCCACCAGTGAAGGAACTAGCGGAAAAAACACAGATACGCAGTATTTT
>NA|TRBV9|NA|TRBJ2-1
CASSPHSGYNEQFF
TGTGCCAGCAGCCCCCATAGCGGATACAATGAGCAGTTCTTC
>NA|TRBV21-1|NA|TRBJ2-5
CASIRSGMAQGETQYF
TGTGCCAGCATCCGGTCCGGGATGGCCCAAGGGGAGACCCAGTACTTC
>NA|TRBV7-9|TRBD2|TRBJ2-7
CASSSPTSDGYEQYF
TGTGCCAGCAGCTCCCCCACTAGCGATGGCTACGAGCAGTACTTC
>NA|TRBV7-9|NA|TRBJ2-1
CASSLALGSNEQFF
TGTGCCAGCAGCTTAGCTTTAGGGAGCAATGAGCAGTTCTTC
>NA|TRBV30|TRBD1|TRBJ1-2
CAWSVGTVYGYTF
TGTGCCTGGAGTGTCGGGACAGTCTATGGCTACACCTTC
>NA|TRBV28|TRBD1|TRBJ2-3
CASRRTGGAEDTQYF
TGTGCCAGCAGACGAACAGGGGGCGCGGAAGATACGCAGTATTTT
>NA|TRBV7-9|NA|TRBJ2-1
CASSLGVTTTYNEQFF
TGTGCCAGCAGCTTAGGTGTGACTACCACCTACAATGAGCAGTTCTTC
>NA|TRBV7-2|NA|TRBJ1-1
CAIVGGTEAFF
TGTGCCATCGTGGGGGGCACTGAAGCTTTCTTT
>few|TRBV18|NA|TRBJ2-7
CASSGSSGYEQYF
TGTGCCAGCTCAGGAAGTAGCGGCTACGAGCAGTACTTC
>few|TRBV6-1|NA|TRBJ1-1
CASSEARSNTEAFF
TGTGCCAGCAGTGAAGCCCGGTCCAACACTGAAGCTTTCTTT
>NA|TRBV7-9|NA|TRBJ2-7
CASSQDEEQYF
TGTGCCAGCAGCCAAGACGAGGAGCAGTACTTC
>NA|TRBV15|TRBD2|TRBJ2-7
CATSSLGTSPAYEQYF
TGTGCCACCAGCAGCTTGGGGACTAGCCCAGCCTACGAGCAGTACTTC
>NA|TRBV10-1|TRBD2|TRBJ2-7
CASSRLAGASYEQYF
TGCGCCAGCAGTAGACTAGCGGGAGCTTCCTACGAGCAGTACTTC
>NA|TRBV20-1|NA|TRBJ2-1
CRIGPRGSYNEQFF
TGCAGGATAGGCCCGAGGGGCTCCTACAATGAGCAGTTCTTC
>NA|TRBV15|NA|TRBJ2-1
CATSITYNEQFF
TGTGCCACCAGCATAACCTACAATGAGCAGTTCTTC
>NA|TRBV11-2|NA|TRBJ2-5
CASSLWAEYQETQYF
TGTGCCAGCAGCTTATGGGCAGAGTACCAAGAGACCCAGTACTTC
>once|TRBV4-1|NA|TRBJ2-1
CASSQDLLESSYNEQFF
TGCGCCAGCAGCCAAGACCTACTAGAATCATCCTACAATGAGCAGTTCTTC
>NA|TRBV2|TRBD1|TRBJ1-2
CAGQGYGGYTF
TGTGCCGGACAGGGGTATGGTGGCTACACCTTC
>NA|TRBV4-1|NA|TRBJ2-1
CASSQAPLAQEQFF
TGCGCCAGCAGCCAAGCACCCCTCGCCCAGGAGCAGTTCTTC
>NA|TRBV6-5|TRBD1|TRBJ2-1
CASSSTTGVRYNEQFF
TGTGCCAGCAGTTCGACTACAGGGGTACGCTACAATGAGCAGTTCTTC
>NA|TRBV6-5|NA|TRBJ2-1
CASSYGGGGNEQFF
TGTGCCAGCAGTTACGGGGGCGGAGGCAATGAGCAGTTCTTC
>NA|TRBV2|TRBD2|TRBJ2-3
CASSDVSSGSRGATDTQYF
TGTGCCAGCAGTGACGTATCTAGCGGGAGTCGGGGAGCCACAGATACGCAGTATTTT
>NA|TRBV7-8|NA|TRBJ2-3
CASNFGTYTQYF
TGTGCCAGCAACTTTGGGACTTATACGCAGTATTTT
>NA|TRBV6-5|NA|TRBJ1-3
CASSYFDLRGRPRNTIYF
TGTGCCAGCAGTTACTTCGATCTGAGGGGACGCCCGAGAAACACCATATATTTT
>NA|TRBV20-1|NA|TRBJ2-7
CSARGRRTYEQYF
TGCAGTGCTAGGGGGCGGAGAACCTACGAGCAGTACTTC
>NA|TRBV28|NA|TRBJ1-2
CASSLRGGPPNYGHTF
TGTGCCAGCAGCCTACGGGGGGGACCGCCTAACTATGGCCACACCTTC
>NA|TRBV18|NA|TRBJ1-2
CASSTHPGARGTF
TGTGCCAGCTCAACTCACCCGGGGGCCCGAGGCACCTTC
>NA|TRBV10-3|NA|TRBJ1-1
CAISEVLEQGPEAFF
TGTGCCATCAGTGAGGTTCTAGAACAGGGCCCTGAAGCTTTCTTT
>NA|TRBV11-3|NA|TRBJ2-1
CASSLGTGEGTYNEQFF
TGTGCCAGCAGCTTAGGTACGGGAGAGGGGACCTACAATGAGCAGTTCTTC
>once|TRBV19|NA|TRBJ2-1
CASSILADGNEQFF
TGTGCCAGTAGTATATTGGCCGACGGCAATGAGCAGTTCTTC
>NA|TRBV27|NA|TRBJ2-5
CASVLSPGYQETQYF
TGTGCCAGCGTTTTATCCCCCGGTTACCAAGAGACCCAGTACTTC
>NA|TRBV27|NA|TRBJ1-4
CASSLPGTNEKLFF
TGTGCCAGCAGTTTACCCGGGACTAATGAAAAACTGTTTTTT
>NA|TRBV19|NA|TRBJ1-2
CASSIDLESYGYTF
TGTGCCAGTAGTATAGATCTGGAAAGCTATGGCTACACCTTC
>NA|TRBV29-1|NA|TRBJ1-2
CSVIPPQGADVFDYTF
TGCAGCGTTATCCCCCCTCAGGGAGCTGATGTGTTTGACTACACCTTC
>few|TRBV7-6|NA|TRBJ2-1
CASSFLSRDDNEQFF
TGTGCCAGCAGCTTCCTAAGCCGGGACGACAATGAGCAGTTCTTC
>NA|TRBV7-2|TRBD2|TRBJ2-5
CASSLALDVLAETQETQYF
TGTGCCAGCAGCTTAGCGCTCGACGTACTAGCGGAGACCCAAGAGACCCAGTACTTC
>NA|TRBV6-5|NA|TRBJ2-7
CASSYSQTYEQYF
TGTGCCAGCAGTTACTCGCAGACCTACGAGCAGTACTTC
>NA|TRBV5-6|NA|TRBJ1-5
CASSLGGRPQHF
TGTGCCAGCAGCTTGGGCGGGCGGCCCCAGCATTTT
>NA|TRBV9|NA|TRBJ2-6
CASSATTSFQNPGANVLTF
TGTGCCAGCAGCGCGACGACTAGTTTTCAAAACCCTGGGGCCAACGTCCTGACTTTC